This T cell receptor (beta chain) was profiled in a study of T cells in Graves' hyperthyroidism and ophthalmopathy. V was pared by 6 bases and J by 6 bases, with 10 bases of the junction left unmatched. CDR3 length equals 16 residues. Germline CDR1 is MNHEY and CDR2 is SVGEGT. There were TCR beta CDR3 regions amplified from RNA transcripts. First-round RT-PCR with HTBI primers amplified the TCR CDR3 region. TCRdb independently ran MiXCR on the multiplex PCR reads; one entry per CDR3 protein. Of roughly 600,000 distinct CDR3 sequences in the sample, roughly 15% were seen once. This clonotype was seen many times. Clinical Activity Scores of at least 3, NOSPECS grades of at least 4 and durations under 3 months characterized ophthalmopathy patients. The study excluded patients with uncontrolled infection, other autoimmune disease, pregnancy or lactation. Fresh peripheral blood, about 9.6 ml, yielded the PBMCs.

The sequencing input was blood. The receptor was isolated from a woman between 50 and 59 years old with Graves' ophthalmopathy. The chain uses TRBV6-2 or TRBV6-3 and TRBJ2-1; 11 nucleotides align to TRBD2. Here the CDR3 reads CASSTRTSGRGNEQFF. DNA of the CDR3: TGTGCCAGCAGCACCAGAACTAGCGGGAGAGGCAATGAGCAGTTCTTC.